A selection of T cell receptor beta chains follows, all from one sample in a study of T cell changes during pregnancy in multiple sclerosis. The protocol was immunoSEQ multiplex PCR, while the TCRdb copy is restricted to in-frame clones and leaves out a portion. The sample lists about 64,000 clones, approximately 90% occurring once. Sequenced material: peripheral blood, taken in the second trimester of pregnancy. These receptor sequences come from a female donor with multiple sclerosis, enrolled in a pregnancy study. Each CDR3 is given with its conserved first and last residue. The D gene is left open where the match is weak. The size of a clone is reported for some rows only, either as once, few or many, or as a class for expanded clones.

.	.	TRBJ2-3	TRBV7-3	TGTGCCAGGAGGCGGGGCCGGGGAGATACGCAGTATTTT	CARRRGRGDTQYF
TRBD1	.	TRBJ2-5	TRBV27	TGTGCCAGCAGTACAGGGGGCTTGACCCAGTACTTC	CASSTGGLTQYF
TRBD2	.	TRBJ2-5	TRBV2	TGTGCCAGCGGGCCAGTAGCGGGGGGGCTTCCAGAGACCCAGTACTTC	CASGPVAGGLPETQYF
TRBD1	once	TRBJ2-7	TRBV28	TGTGCCAGCAGTTCTATCTGGGACAGCGCAATACCTTCCTACGAGCAGTACTTC	CASSSIWDSAIPSYEQYF
TRBD1	.	TRBJ1-5	TRBV28	TGTGCCAGCAGTCGCACAGGGGACCCCCAGCATTTT	CASSRTGDPQHF
TRBD1	.	TRBJ2-7	TRBV25-1	TGTGCCAGCAGTGAACCCCAGGGGGACAGATCCTACGAGCAGTACTTC	CASSEPQGDRSYEQYF
.	.	TRBJ1-1	TRBV27	TGTGCCAGCAGTTCACAGGGTGGGTACACTGAAGCTTTCTTT	CASSSQGGYTEAFF
.	.	TRBJ2-3	TRBV4-3	TGCGCCAGCAGCCAAGAGGGGCCTGTTCCAGATACGCAGTATTTT	CASSQEGPVPDTQYF
TRBD2	.	TRBJ2-3	TRBV6-4	TGTGCCAGCAGTGATAGCGGGGGGGCCACAGATACGCAGTATTTT	CASSDSGGATDTQYF
TRBD1	.	TRBJ1-1	TRBV4-1	TGCGCCAGCAGCCAGGAGGGACAGGCAAAAAACTTGAACACTGAAGCTTTCTTT	CASSQEGQAKNLNTEAFF
TRBD1	.	TRBJ1-2	TRBV7-2	TGTGCCAGCCGGGACAGGGGTTATGGGGGCTACACCTTC	CASRDRGYGGYTF
.	few	TRBJ2-7	TRBV30	TGTGCCTGGACTCCGAATTGGGCATTGTACGAGCAGTACTTC	CAWTPNWALYEQYF
.	.	TRBJ1-1	TRBV5-6	TGTGCCAGCAGCTTGTTCAGGGAAGAAGCTTTCTTT	CASSLFREEAFF
.	.	TRBJ2-2	TRBV21-1	TGTGCCAGCAGCCCCTCGGAGGGGAAGAACACCGGGGAGCTGTTTTTT	CASSPSEGKNTGELFF
TRBD1	.	TRBJ2-7	TRBV6-5	TGTGCCAGCAGTTTGGACAGGGGCAGCGAGCAGTACTTC	CASSLDRGSEQYF
TRBD2	.	TRBJ2-1	TRBV27	TGTGCCAGCAGCCGCCTGGCGGGGGCGGGGGGTGAGCAGTTCTTC	CASSRLAGAGGEQFF
.	.	TRBJ1-1	TRBV5-1	TGCGCCAGCAGCCCCCGGGGGGGAGGAACTGAAGCTTTCTTT	CASSPRGGGTEAFF
.	.	TRBJ1-5	TRBV30	TGTGCCTGGAGTGTGGGCGCGTATAGCAATCAGCCCCAGCATTTT	CAWSVGAYSNQPQHF
TRBD1	.	TRBJ2-3	TRBV7-8	TGTGCCAGCAGCTTAGAGGTGGGGTGGGGACAGGGGCCGGGAGATACGCAGTATTTT	CASSLEVGWGQGPGDTQYF
.	.	TRBJ2-1	TRBV19	TGTGCCAGTAGTAGGGGGGGCTCCTCCTACAATGAGCAGTTCTTC	CASSRGGSSYNEQFF
.	.	TRBJ1-2	TRBV29-1	TGCAGCGTTGTAGATGGAAGCGGCGGGGGCTACACCTTC	CSVVDGSGGGYTF
TRBD1	.	TRBJ1-5	TRBV2	TGTGCCAGCAGCGGACAGGGGGCCCCCAATCAGCCCCAGCATTTT	CASSGQGAPNQPQHF
TRBD1	.	TRBJ2-1	TRBV2	TGTGCCAGCCTGTCCCGGGACAGGGTCAGTGAGCAGTTCTTC	CASLSRDRVSEQFF
.	.	TRBJ2-3	TRBV2	TGTGCCAGCAGTCTACAGGGCCGGGGGGCAGATACGCAGTATTTT	CASSLQGRGADTQYF
.	once	TRBJ1-2	TRBV27	TGTGCCAGCAGTTTAACCCCGACACCTACTAACTATGGCTACACCTTC	CASSLTPTPTNYGYTF
TRBD1	.	TRBJ1-1	TRBV15	TGTGCCATCAAACAGGGGATTAACACTGAAGCTTTCTTT	CAIKQGINTEAFF
.	.	TRBJ2-3	TRBV10-1	TGCGCCAGCAGTGAGGGGGCAAACACAGATACGCAGTATTTT	CASSEGANTDTQYF
TRBD1	.	TRBJ1-2	TRBV5-8	TGTGCCAGCAGCCGCAGGGGGCCAGACTATGGCTACACCTTC	CASSRRGPDYGYTF
TRBD1	.	TRBJ2-2	TRBV7-3	TGTGCCAGCAGTGGACAGGGGAACACCGGGGAGCTGTTTTTT	CASSGQGNTGELFF
.	.	TRBJ2-5	TRBV9	TGTGCCAGCAGCGTAGCTACCGCCGGGGAGACCCAGTACTTC	CASSVATAGETQYF
TRBD1	once	TRBJ2-7	TRBV7-9	TGTGCCAGCATCCACCTCCAGGGGACAGCCCATGAAAACGAGCAGTACTTC	CASIHLQGTAHENEQYF
TRBD1	.	TRBJ1-1	TRBV19	TGTGCCAGTAGTACCTTACCGAGTGGGACAGGGGGCACTGAAGCTTTCTTT	CASSTLPSGTGGTEAFF
.	.	TRBJ2-2	TRBV27	TGTGCCAGCAGTTTTACGGTGAACACCGGGGAGCTGTTTTTT	CASSFTVNTGELFF
TRBD2	once	TRBJ2-3	TRBV19	TGTGCCAGCACACAGCGGGGAGGCACAGATACGCAGTATTTT	CASTQRGGTDTQYF
.	.	TRBJ2-2	TRBV30	TGTGCCTGGAGTCCCGGACAGTTCGGGGAGCTGTTTTTT	CAWSPGQFGELFF
.	.	TRBJ2-1	TRBV4-3	TGCGCCAGCAGCCAATCCTCCTACGGTGAGCAGTTCTTC	CASSQSSYGEQFF
.	.	TRBJ2-1	TRBV7-9	TGTGCCAGCAGCTCACTACGGGGTAGCTCCTACAATGAGCAGTTCTTC	CASSSLRGSSYNEQFF
TRBD2	.	TRBJ2-7	TRBV6-1	TGTGCCAGCAATGACGTGGGGGGGGAGGACGAGCAGTACTTC	CASNDVGGEDEQYF
TRBD2	.	TRBJ2-1	TRBV5-4	TGTGCCAGCAGCCCCGAGGGGCTAGCGGGGGGCGAGATTGAGCAGTTCTTC	CASSPEGLAGGEIEQFF
.	.	TRBJ1-1	TRBV6-5	TGTGCCAGCATCCCCCTAGACAGGAACACTGAAGCTTTCTTT	CASIPLDRNTEAFF
.	.	TRBJ2-2	TRBV7-2	TGTGCCAGCAGCCCCTTGGCGGGGGCCGCGAACACCGGGGAGCTGTTTTTT	CASSPLAGAANTGELFF
.	.	TRBJ1-5	TRBV5-6	TGTGCCAGCAGTTTAGGGGATCAGCCCCAGCATTTT	CASSLGDQPQHF
.	.	TRBJ1-5	TRBV5-1	TGCGCCAGCAGCCCGCGTTCGGGGGACGATCAGCCCCAGCATTTT	CASSPRSGDDQPQHF
.	once	TRBJ1-5	TRBV12-5	TGTGCTAGTGTGGCAGGCAATCAGCCCCAGCATTTT	CASVAGNQPQHF
.	.	TRBJ1-2	TRBV9	TGTGCCAGCAGCCCTAGGGGGGGGCATGGAGCGAACTATGGCTACACCTTC	CASSPRGGHGANYGYTF
TRBD1	once	TRBJ2-2	TRBV7-2	TGTGCCAGCAGCCTCCCTACAGGGGGCGCTGTCAGTGGGGAGCTGTTTTTT	CASSLPTGGAVSGELFF
.	.	TRBJ2-1	TRBV5-1	TGCGCCAGCAGCTTGGCCAAAGGGGCAGCTCCCGACAATGAGCAGTTCTTC	CASSLAKGAAPDNEQFF
TRBD1	.	TRBJ1-1	TRBV7-8	TGTGCCAGCAGCGTAGGGGACAGGGGGAGCACTGAAGCTTTCTTT	CASSVGDRGSTEAFF
.	.	TRBJ1-5	TRBV11-2	TGTGCCAGCAGCCTAACCTCTTCCCAGCCCCAGCATTTT	CASSLTSSQPQHF
.	once	TRBJ1-1	TRBV2	TGTGCCAGCAGTAAACACAGCACTGAAGCTTTCTTT	CASSKHSTEAFF
TRBD1	.	TRBJ1-4	TRBV19	TGTGCCAGTTCCAAAAGGGGGCGCGGAGAAAAACTGTTTTTT	CASSKRGRGEKLFF
TRBD1	.	TRBJ1-2	TRBV28	TGTGCCAGCAGTTTAGGGGACAGGGCTGGCTATGGCTACACCTTC	CASSLGDRAGYGYTF
TRBD1	.	TRBJ2-5	TRBV5-4	TGTGCCCACTCTTTATCAGGGGGCCGAGAGACCCAGTACTTC	CAHSLSGGRETQYF
.	.	TRBJ1-5	TRBV2	TGTGCCAGCAGTGGCAGAGTAGCAAATCAGCCCCAGCATTTT	CASSGRVANQPQHF
TRBD1	.	TRBJ2-4	TRBV5-5	TGTGCCAGCAGCCGGGACAGGGACGGCATTCAGTACTTC	CASSRDRDGIQYF
TRBD2	.	TRBJ2-5	TRBV28	TGTGCCAGCAGCCTGGGGGGGACCCAAGAGACCCAGTACTTC	CASSLGGTQETQYF
TRBD1	.	TRBJ2-1	TRBV30	TGTGCCTCCGGGGACAGGGGACTGTACAATGAGCAGTTCTTC	CASGDRGLYNEQFF
.	.	TRBJ1-1	TRBV29-1	TGCAGCGTTGACAAACCCCTAGCGGGCACTGAAGCTTTCTTT	CSVDKPLAGTEAFF
.	.	TRBJ2-7	TRBV5-6	TGTGCCAGCAGCTTGGGAGCACGATACGAGCAGTACTTC	CASSLGARYEQYF
TRBD1	.	TRBJ2-1	TRBV7-2	TGTGCCAGCAGCTGGACAGGGGGCAATGAGCAGTTCTTC	CASSWTGGNEQFF